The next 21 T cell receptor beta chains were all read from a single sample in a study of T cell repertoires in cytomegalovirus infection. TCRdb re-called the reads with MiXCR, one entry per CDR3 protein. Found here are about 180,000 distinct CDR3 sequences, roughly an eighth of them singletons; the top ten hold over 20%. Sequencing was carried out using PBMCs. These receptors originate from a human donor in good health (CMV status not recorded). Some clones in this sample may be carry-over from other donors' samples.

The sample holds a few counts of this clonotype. CDR3 residues: CASSQRTGANYGYTF. The DNA for the CDR3 is TGTGCCAGCAGCCAAAGGACAGGGGCTAACTATGGCTACACCTTC. The chain couples TRBV14 to TRBJ1-2; 9 nucleotides agree with TRBD1. From germline, CDR1 is SGHDN and CDR2 FVKESK. With 2 bases clipped from V and 0 bases from J, the junction kept 1 base outside the gene matches. CDR3 size: 15 residues. Filled out from reference TRBV14 and TRBJ1-2, the complete variable domain reads EAGVTQFPSHSVIEKGQTVTLRCDPISGHDNLYWYRRVMGKEIKFLLHFVKESKQDESGMPNNRFLAERTGGTYSTLKVQPAELEDSGVYFCASSQRTGANYGYTFGSGTRLTVV.

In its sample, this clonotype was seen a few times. The CDR3 coding sequence is TGCAGTGCTAGAGATCTGGCAGGAAGAGGGTTGAGGGAGACCCAGTACTTC. Amino acids: CSARDLAGRGLRETQYF. The V call is TRBV20-1, the J call TRBJ2-5; TRBD2 might be the D (5 bases). V was pared by 0 bases and J by 5 bases, with 22 bases between. Germline values: CDR1 DFQATT, CDR2 SNEGSKA (reference sequence). The CDR3 is made up of 17 amino acids.

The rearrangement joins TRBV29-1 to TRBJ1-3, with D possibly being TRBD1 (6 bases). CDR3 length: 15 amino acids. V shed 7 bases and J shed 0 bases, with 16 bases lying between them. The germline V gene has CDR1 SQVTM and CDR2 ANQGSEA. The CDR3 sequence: CSACPGHPSGNTIYF. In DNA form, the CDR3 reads TGCAGCGCCTGCCCGGGACATCCCTCTGGAAACACCATATATTTT.

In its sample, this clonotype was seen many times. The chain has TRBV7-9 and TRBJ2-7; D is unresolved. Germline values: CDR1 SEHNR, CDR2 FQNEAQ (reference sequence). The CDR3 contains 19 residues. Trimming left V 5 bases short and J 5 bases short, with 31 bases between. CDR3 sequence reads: CASSPSSPRLHRTLDEQYF. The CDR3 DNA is TGTGCCAGCAGCCCATCTTCCCCAAGGCTTCACCGTACATTGGACGAGCAGTACTTC.

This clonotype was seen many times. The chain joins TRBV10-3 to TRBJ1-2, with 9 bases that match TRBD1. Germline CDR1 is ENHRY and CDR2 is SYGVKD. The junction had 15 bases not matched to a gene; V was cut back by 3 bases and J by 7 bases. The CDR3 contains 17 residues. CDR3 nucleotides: TGTGCCATCAGTGAAGGGATTTCAGACAGGGGGAAGTTTGGCTACACCTTC. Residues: CAISEGISDRGKFGYTF.

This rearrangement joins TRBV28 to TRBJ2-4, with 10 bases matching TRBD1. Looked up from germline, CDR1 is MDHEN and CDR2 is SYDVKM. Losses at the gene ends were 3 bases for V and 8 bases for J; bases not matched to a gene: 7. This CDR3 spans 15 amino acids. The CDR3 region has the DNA TGTGCCAGCAGTTTTCGACAGGGGGCCGGGGACATTCAGTACTTC. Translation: CASSFRQGAGDIQYF.

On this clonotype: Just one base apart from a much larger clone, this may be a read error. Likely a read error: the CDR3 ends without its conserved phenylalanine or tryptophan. CDR3 sequence reads: CASSDQAGGTDTQYL. CDR3 bases: TGTGCCAGCAGTGACCAAGCGGGAGGCACAGATACGCAGTATTTG. This chain joins TRBV6-4 and TRBJ2-3, with 8 bases matching TRBD2. Trimming took 2 bases from V and 1 from J; bases not matched to a gene: 2. CDR3 length: 15 amino acids. CDR1 MRHNA and CDR2 SNTAGT come from the germline V gene.

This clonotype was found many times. The DNA of the CDR3 is TGTGCCAGCAGTACCGGGACACTCACCGGGGAGCTGTTTTTT. Its translation is CASSTGTLTGELFF. The rearrangement uses TRBV12-3 or TRBV12-4 and TRBJ2-2, with D possibly matching TRBD1 (6 bases). V dropped 5 bases and J dropped 4 bases, with 11 bases sitting between them. This CDR3 has 14 residues.

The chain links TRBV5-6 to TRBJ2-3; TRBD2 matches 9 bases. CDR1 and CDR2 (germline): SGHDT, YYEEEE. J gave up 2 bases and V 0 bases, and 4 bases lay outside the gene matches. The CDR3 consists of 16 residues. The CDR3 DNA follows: TGTGCCAGCAGCTTGGGGTCTAGCGGGATCACAGATACGCAGTATTTT. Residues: CASSLGSSGITDTQYF.

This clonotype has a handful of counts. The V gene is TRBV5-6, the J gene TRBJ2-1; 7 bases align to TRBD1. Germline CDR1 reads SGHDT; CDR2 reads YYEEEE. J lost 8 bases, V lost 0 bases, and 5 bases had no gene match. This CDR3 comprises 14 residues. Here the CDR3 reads CASSLEAGGDEQFF. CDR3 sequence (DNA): TGTGCCAGCAGCTTGGAGGCAGGGGGAGATGAGCAGTTCTTC.

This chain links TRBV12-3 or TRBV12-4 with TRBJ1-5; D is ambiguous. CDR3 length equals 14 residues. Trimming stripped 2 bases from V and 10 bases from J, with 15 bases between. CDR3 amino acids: CASSLNSIISPQHF. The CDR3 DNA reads TGTGCCAGCAGTTTAAACAGCATAATCAGCCCCCAGCATTTT.

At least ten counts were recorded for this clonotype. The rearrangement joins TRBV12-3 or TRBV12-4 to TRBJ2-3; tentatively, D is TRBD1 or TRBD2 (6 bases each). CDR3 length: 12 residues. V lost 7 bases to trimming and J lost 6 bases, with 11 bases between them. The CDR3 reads CASKGGLDTQYF. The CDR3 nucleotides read TGTGCCAGCAAGGGGGGCCTCGATACGCAGTATTTT.

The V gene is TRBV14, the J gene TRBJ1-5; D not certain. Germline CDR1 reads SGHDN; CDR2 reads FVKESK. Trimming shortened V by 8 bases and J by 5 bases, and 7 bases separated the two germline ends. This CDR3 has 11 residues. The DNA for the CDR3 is TGTGCCAGCTTTGCACATCAGCCCCAGCATTTT. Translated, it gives CASFAHQPQHF. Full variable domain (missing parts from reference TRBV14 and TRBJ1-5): EAGVTQFPSHSVIEKGQTVTLRCDPISGHDNLYWYRRVMGKEIKFLLHFVKESKQDESGMPNNRFLAERTGGTYSTLKVQPAELEDSGVYFCASFAHQPQHFGDGTRLSIL.

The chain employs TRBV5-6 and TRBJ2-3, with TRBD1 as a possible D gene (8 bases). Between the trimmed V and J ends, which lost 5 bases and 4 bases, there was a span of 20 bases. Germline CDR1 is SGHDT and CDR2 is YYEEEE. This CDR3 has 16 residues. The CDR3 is CASRPRTGREADTQYF. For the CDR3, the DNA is TGTGCCAGCAGACCGAGGACAGGGAGGGAGGCAGATACGCAGTATTTT.

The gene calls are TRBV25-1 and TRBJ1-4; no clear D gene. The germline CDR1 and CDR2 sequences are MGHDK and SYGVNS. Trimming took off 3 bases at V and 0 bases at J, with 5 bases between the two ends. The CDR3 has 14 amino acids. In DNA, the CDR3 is TGTGCCAGCAGTGAGTACGCAACTAATGAAAAACTGTTTTTT. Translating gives CASSEYATNEKLFF.

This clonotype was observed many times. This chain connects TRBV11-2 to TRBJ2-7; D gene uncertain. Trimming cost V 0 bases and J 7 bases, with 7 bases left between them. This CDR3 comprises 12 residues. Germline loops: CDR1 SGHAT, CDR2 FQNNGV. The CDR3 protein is CASSLEYGEQYF. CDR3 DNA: TGTGCCAGCAGCTTAGAGTATGGGGAGCAGTACTTC.

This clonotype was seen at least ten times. The CDR3 sequence is CASSLVPGLAGADTQYF. CDR3 nucleotide sequence: TGTGCCAGCAGCTTGGTCCCGGGACTAGCGGGGGCAGATACGCAGTATTTT. The chain uses TRBV7-3 and TRBJ2-3, with 14 bases aligning to TRBD2. Germline values: CDR1 SGHTA, CDR2 FQGTGA. The CDR3 extends over 17 amino acids. Trimming cost V 3 bases and J 4 bases; bases outside gene matches: 6.

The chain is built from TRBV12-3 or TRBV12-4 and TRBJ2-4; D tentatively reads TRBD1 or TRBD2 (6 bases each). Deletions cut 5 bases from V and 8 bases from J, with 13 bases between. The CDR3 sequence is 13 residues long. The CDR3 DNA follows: TGTGCCAGCAGTGCCTCAGGGGAGGACATTCAGTACTTC. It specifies CASSASGEDIQYF.

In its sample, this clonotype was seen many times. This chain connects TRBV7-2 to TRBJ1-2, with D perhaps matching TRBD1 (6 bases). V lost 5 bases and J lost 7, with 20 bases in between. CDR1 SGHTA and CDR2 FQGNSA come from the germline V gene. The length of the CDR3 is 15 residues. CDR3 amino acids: CASSPAGGRALGYTF. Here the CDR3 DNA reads TGTGCCAGCAGCCCGGCGGGGGGGCGAGCCCTTGGCTACACCTTC.

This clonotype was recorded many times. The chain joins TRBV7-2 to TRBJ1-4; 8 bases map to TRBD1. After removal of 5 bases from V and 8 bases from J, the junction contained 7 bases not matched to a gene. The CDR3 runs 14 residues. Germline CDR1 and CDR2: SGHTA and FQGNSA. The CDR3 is CASSPGQGQEKLFF. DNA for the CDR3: TGTGCCAGCAGCCCAGGACAGGGTCAAGAAAAACTGTTTTTT.

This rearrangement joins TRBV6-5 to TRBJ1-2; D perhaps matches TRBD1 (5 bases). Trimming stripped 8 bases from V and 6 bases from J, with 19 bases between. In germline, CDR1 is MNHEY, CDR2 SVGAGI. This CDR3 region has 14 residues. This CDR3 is CASGPHGQGDGYTF. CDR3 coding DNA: TGTGCCAGCGGCCCCCATGGGCAGGGCGATGGCTACACCTTC.